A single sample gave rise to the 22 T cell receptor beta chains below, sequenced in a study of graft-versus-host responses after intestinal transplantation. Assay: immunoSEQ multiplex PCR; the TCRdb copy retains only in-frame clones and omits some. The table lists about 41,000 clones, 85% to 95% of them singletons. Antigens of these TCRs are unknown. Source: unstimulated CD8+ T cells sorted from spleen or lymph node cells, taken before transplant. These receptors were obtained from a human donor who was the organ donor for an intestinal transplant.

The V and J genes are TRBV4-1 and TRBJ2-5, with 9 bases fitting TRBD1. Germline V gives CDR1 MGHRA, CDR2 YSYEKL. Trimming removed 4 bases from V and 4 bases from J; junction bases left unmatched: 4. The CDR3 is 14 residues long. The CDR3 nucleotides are TGCGCCAGCAGCCGGCCGGGACAGGGAGAGACCCAGTACTTC. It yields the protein CASSRPGQGETQYF.

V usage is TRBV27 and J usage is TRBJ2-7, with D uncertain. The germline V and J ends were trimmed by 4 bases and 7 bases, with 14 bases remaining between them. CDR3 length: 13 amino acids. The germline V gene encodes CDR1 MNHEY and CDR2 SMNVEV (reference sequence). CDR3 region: CASSSYFGLEQYF. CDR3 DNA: TGTGCCAGCAGTTCCTACTTTGGCCTTGAGCAGTACTTC.

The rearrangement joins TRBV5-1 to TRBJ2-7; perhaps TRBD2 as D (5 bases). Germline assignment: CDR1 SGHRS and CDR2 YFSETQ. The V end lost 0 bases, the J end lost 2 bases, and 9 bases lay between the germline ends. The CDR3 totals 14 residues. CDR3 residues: CASSLGLGAYEQYF. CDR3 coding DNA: TGCGCCAGCAGCTTGGGCTTGGGAGCCTACGAGCAGTACTTC.

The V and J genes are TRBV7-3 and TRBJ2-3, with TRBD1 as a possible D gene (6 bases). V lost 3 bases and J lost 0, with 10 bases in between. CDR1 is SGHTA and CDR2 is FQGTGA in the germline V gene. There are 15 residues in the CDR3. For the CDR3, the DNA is TGTGCCAGCAGCTTTGGGGGCAGTAGCACAGATACGCAGTATTTT. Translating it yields CASSFGGSSTDTQYF.

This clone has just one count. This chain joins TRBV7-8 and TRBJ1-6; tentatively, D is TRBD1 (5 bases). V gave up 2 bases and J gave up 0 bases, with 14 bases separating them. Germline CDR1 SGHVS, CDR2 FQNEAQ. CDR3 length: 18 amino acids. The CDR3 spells CASSLPEGESSYNSPLHF. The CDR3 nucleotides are TGTGCCAGCAGCTTACCTGAAGGGGAGAGCTCCTATAATTCACCCCTCCACTTT.

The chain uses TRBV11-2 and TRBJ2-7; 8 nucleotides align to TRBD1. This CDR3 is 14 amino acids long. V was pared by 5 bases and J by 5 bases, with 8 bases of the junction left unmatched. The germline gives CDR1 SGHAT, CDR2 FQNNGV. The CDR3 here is CASSKTGGSHEQYF. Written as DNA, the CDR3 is TGTGCCAGCAGCAAAACAGGGGGGTCCCACGAGCAGTACTTC.

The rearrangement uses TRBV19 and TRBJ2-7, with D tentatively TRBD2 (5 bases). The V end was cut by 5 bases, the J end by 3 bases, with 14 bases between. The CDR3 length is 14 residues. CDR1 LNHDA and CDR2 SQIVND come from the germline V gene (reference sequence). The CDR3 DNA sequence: TGTGCCAGTAGTTGGGGAGCCCAATACTACGAGCAGTACTTC. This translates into CASSWGAQYYEQYF.

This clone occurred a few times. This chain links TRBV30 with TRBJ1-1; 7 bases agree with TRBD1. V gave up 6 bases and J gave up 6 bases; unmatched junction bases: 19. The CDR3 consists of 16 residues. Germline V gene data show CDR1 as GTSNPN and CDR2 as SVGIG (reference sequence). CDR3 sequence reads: CACLVQGLGGFSEAFF. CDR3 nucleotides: TGTGCCTGCCTCGTACAGGGGCTCGGGGGTTTTTCTGAAGCTTTCTTT.

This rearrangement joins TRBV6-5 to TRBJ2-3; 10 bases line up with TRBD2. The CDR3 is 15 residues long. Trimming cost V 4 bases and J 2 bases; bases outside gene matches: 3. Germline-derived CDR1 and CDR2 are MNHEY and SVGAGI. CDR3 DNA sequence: TGTGCCAGCAGTTCGGGGACTAGCGCCACAGATACGCAGTATTTT. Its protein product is CASSSGTSATDTQYF.

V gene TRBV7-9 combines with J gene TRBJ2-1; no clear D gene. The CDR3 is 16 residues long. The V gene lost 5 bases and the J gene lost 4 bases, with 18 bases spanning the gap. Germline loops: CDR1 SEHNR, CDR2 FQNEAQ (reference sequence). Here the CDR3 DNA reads TGTGCCAGCAGCCCCCGGGCACAAGTCTTATACAATGAGCAGTTCTTC. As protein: CASSPRAQVLYNEQFF.

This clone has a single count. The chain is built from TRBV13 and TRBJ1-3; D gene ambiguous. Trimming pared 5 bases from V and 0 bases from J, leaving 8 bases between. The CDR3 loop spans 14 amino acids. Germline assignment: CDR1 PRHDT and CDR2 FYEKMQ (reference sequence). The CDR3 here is CASSLDRSGNTIYF. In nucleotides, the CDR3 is TGTGCCAGCAGCCTAGATCGCTCTGGAAACACCATATATTTT.

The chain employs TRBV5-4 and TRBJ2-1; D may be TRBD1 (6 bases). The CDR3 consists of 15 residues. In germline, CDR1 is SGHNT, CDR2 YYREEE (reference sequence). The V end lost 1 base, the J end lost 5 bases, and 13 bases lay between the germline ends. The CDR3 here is CASSLRAGVNNEQFF. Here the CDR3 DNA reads TGTGCCAGCAGCTTGAGGGCAGGGGTCAACAATGAGCAGTTCTTC.

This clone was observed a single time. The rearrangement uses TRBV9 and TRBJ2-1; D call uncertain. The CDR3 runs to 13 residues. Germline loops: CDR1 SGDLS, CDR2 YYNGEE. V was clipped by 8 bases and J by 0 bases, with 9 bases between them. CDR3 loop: CASARSSYNEQFF. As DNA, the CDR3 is TGTGCCAGTGCCAGGAGCTCCTACAATGAGCAGTTCTTC.

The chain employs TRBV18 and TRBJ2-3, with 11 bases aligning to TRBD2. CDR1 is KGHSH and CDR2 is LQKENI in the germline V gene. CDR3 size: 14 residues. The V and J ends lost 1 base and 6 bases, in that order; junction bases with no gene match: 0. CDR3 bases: TGTGCCAGCTCACCACGGACTAGCGGGGATACGCAGTATTTT. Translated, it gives CASSPRTSGDTQYF.

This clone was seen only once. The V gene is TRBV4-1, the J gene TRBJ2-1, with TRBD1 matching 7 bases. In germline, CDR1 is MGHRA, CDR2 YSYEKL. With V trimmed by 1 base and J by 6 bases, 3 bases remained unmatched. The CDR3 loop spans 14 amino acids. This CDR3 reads CASSQAPGGNEQFF. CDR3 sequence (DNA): TGCGCCAGCAGCCAAGCGCCAGGGGGCAATGAGCAGTTCTTC.

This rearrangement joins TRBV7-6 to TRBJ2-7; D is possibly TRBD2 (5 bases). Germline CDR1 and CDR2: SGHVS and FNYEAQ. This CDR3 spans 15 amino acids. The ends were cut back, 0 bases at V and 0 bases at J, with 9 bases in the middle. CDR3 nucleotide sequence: TGTGCCAGCAGCTTAGCGGAGGAGATCTCCTACGAGCAGTACTTC. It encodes CASSLAEEISYEQYF.

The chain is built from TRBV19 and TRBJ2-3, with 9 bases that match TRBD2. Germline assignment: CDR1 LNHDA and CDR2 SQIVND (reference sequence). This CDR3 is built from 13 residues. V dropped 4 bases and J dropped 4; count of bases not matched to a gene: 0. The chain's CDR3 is CASSSGGADTQYF. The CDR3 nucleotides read TGTGCCAGTAGTAGCGGGGGGGCAGATACGCAGTATTTT.

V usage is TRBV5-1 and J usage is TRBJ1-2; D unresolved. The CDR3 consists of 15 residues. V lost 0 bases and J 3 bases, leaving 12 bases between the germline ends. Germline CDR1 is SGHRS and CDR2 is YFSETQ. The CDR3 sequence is CASSLVFAADYGYTF. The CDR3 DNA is TGCGCCAGCAGCTTGGTCTTCGCAGCCGACTATGGCTACACCTTC.

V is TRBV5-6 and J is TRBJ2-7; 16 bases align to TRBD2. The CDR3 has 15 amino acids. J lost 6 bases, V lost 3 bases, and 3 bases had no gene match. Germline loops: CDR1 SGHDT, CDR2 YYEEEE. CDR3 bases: TGTGCCAGCAGCTGGGGGACTAGCGGGGGGGCCGAGCAGTACTTC. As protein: CASSWGTSGGAEQYF.

The CDR3 sequence: CASSYSGGVDTQYF. The DNA of the CDR3 is TGTGCCAGCAGCTATAGCGGGGGAGTGGATACGCAGTATTTT. The chain recombines TRBV11-1 with TRBJ2-3; TRBD2 matches 9 bases. J was trimmed by 6 bases and V by 4 bases; bases with no gene match: 5. The CDR3 covers 14 residues. Germline V gene data show CDR1 as SGHAT and CDR2 as FQDESV (reference sequence).

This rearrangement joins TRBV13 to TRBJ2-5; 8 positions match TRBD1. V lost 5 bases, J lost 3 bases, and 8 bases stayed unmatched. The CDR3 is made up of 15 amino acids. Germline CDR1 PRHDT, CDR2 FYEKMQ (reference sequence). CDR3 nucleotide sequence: TGTGCCAGCAGCCCGCCCGACAGGGGAAAAGAGACCCAGTACTTC. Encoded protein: CASSPPDRGKETQYF.

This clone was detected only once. CDR3 region: CASGYLRGSNYGYTF. As DNA, the CDR3 is TGTGCCAGCGGATACCTGAGGGGTTCCAACTATGGCTACACCTTC. This chain links TRBV6-5 with TRBJ1-2; D perhaps matches TRBD1 (5 bases). This CDR3 is built from 15 residues. The V gene lost 8 bases and the J gene lost 2 bases, with 18 bases spanning the gap. Germline V gene lookup returns CDR1 MNHEY and CDR2 SVGAGI.